The 30 T cell receptor beta chains reported below all come from one sample, sequenced in a study of vaccination and CD4 T cells after COVID-19 (dated by TCRdb to 2022 to 2024). Reading the label with the study, this specimen's treatment or condition is: roughly ten-day PBMC culture with coronavirus spike peptide pools or control peptides (ViraFEST assay). Library creation used PCR. Sequencing relied on an Illumina iSeq 100. DNA from cultured CD4+ T cells was subjected to TCR sequencing with the Oncomine TCR Beta short-read assay at the Johns Hopkins FTIC core. In TCRdb, the public reads were trimmed at Q25 with fastp and aligned with MiXCR, with productive beta chains retained. Rows are unified per CDR3 protein, each entry keeping the most common DNA and genes. Here the sample has about 25,000 distinct CDR3 sequences; 45% to 65% occur a single time. About 3% of the sample goes to the ten largest clones.

Antigen specificity for these receptors is unknown. Sequences were obtained from CD4+ T cells from blood, cultured in vitro. These receptors originate from a human donor who had recovered from COVID-19.

The V call is TRBV7-2, the J call TRBJ1-2; D call uncertain. The germline V gene encodes CDR1 SGHTA and CDR2 FQGNSA. The CDR3 contains 14 residues. Trimming stripped 4 bases from V and 0 bases from J, with 9 bases between. Written as DNA, the CDR3 is TGTGCCAGCAGCTACCCCCGTCCTAACTATGGCTACACCTTC. This sequence encodes CASSYPRPNYGYTF.

DNA for the CDR3: TGTGCCAGTAGTAAAGGACTAGCGGGAGGCGAGCAGTACTTC. Translated: CASSKGLAGGEQYF. V gene TRBV19 combines with J gene TRBJ2-7; TRBD2 matches 14 bases. The germline V gene encodes CDR1 LNHDA and CDR2 SQIVND (reference sequence). The CDR3 runs 14 residues. V lost 4 bases to trimming and J lost 6 bases; unmatched junction nucleotides: 2.

The V gene is TRBV6-5, the J gene TRBJ2-5; D is uncertain. The CDR3 contains 13 residues. Trimming took off 2 bases at V and 4 bases at J, with 8 bases between the two ends. Per the germline V gene, CDR1 is MNHEY and CDR2 is SVGAGI. The CDR3 here is CASSYLGSETQYF. The CDR3 bases are TGTGCCAGCAGTTACCTGGGTTCAGAGACCCAGTACTTC.

The J gene is TRBJ1-2, the V gene TRBV11-3; D not resolved. Germline-derived CDR1 and CDR2 are SGHNT and YENEEA. The germline V and J ends were trimmed by 3 bases and 6 bases, with 8 bases remaining between them. The CDR3 loop spans 12 amino acids. The CDR3 coding sequence is TGTGCCAGCAGCTTGGGAGGCGATGGCTACACCTTC. Amino acids: CASSLGGDGYTF. The variable domain in full, with the rest retrieved from reference TRBV11-3 and TRBJ1-2, is EAGVVQSPRYKIIEKKQPVAFWCNPISGHNTLYWYLQNLGQGPELLIRYENEEAVDDSQLPKDRFSAERLKGVDSTLKIQPAELGDSAVYLCASSLGGDGYTFGSGTRLTVV.

This clonotype was seen a few times. The V call is TRBV6-2 or TRBV6-3, the J call TRBJ2-1, with 9 nucleotides matching TRBD1. The CDR3 has 18 amino acids. Losses at the gene ends were 4 bases for V and 5 bases for J; bases not matched to a gene: 15. Germline V gene lookup returns CDR1 MNHEY and CDR2 SVGEGT. Written as DNA, the CDR3 is TGTGCCAGCAGTTTCAGTCCCGGGACAGGGTTTAGGGACAATGAGCAGTTCTTC. Its translation is CASSFSPGTGFRDNEQFF.

This clonotype was seen a handful of times. This chain links TRBV11-3 with TRBJ2-2; D is undetermined. The CDR3 is 14 amino acids. Trimming pared 0 bases from V and 4 bases from J, leaving 6 bases between. Germline V gene data show CDR1 as SGHNT and CDR2 as YENEEA. Written as DNA, the CDR3 is TGTGCCAGCAGCTTAGATGTACGCACCGGGGAGCTGTTTTTT. This gives the protein CASSLDVRTGELFF.

This sequence joins TRBV24-1 and TRBJ1-1; weak D call: TRBD1 (6 bases). The CDR3 runs to 16 residues. The V and J ends lost 4 bases and 5 bases respectively, with 19 bases between them. Germline-derived CDR1 and CDR2 are KGHDR and SFDVKD. The CDR3 region has the DNA TGTGCCACCAGTGAGCCGCCGGACAGTGGTCTTACTGAAGCTTTCTTT. Translation: CATSEPPDSGLTEAFF.

V usage is TRBV11-3 and J usage is TRBJ1-2, with D perhaps matching TRBD1 (5 bases). V dropped 5 bases and J dropped 6 bases, with 13 bases sitting between them. This CDR3 is 13 amino acids long. CDR1 is SGHNT and CDR2 is YENEEA in the germline V gene. The CDR3 protein is CASSPGGLDGYTF. CDR3 sequence (DNA): TGTGCCAGCAGCCCGGGGGGGTTGGATGGCTACACCTTC.

The chain couples TRBV7-2 to TRBJ2-3; TRBD1 is a possible D gene (6 bases). The CDR3 length is 15 residues. V lost 3 bases and J lost 4, with 14 bases in between. Germline CDR1 reads SGHTA; CDR2 reads FQGNSA. This CDR3 reads CASSFVGGRADTQYF. CDR3 sequence (DNA): TGTGCCAGCAGCTTTGTAGGGGGTCGGGCAGATACGCAGTATTTT.

This sequence joins TRBV12-3 or TRBV12-4 and TRBJ1-2; no clear D. V lost 5 bases and J 6 bases, leaving 13 bases between the germline ends. The CDR3 has 13 amino acids. The DNA for the CDR3 is TGTGCCAGCAGTCGGCAGGACGACAATGGCTACACCTTC. It specifies CASSRQDDNGYTF.

This chain uses TRBV7-6 with TRBJ1-2; possibly TRBD1 for D (5 bases). V was clipped by 1 base and J by 8 bases, with 11 bases between them. Germline V lookup: CDR1 SGHVS, CDR2 FNYEAQ. The CDR3 is 13 residues long. CDR3 protein: CASSLVGARGYTF. Written as DNA, the CDR3 is TGTGCCAGCAGCTTAGTAGGGGCGCGAGGCTACACCTTC.

This chain uses TRBV7-8 with TRBJ2-1; 7 nucleotides agree with TRBD2. There are 15 residues in the CDR3. The V segment lost 2 bases and the J segment 10 bases; nucleotides outside the gene matches: 11. CDR1 and CDR2 (germline): SGHVS, FQNEAQ. The CDR3: CASSLTVLATGEQFF. CDR3 nucleotides: TGTGCCAGCAGCTTAACTGTACTAGCGACGGGGGAGCAGTTCTTC.

This clonotype was counted between two and nine times. The chain has TRBV20-1 and TRBJ1-2; the D gene is possibly TRBD1 (6 bases). Between the trimmed V and J ends, which lost 5 bases and 8 bases, there was a span of 15 bases. This CDR3 spans 12 amino acids. The germline V gene has CDR1 DFQATT and CDR2 SNEGSKA (reference sequence). Here the CDR3 DNA reads TGCAGTGCTCCTGCGGGGGGGCAGGGCTACACCTTC. Residues: CSAPAGGQGYTF.

The V gene is TRBV24-1, the J gene TRBJ2-1, with D unresolved. The CDR3 is 15 residues long. Germline values: CDR1 KGHDR, CDR2 SFDVKD. The V end was cut by 4 bases, the J end by 0 bases, with 9 bases between. CDR3 bases: TGTGCCACCAGTGACCCCGGTAGCTCCTACAATGAGCAGTTCTTC. This translates into CATSDPGSSYNEQFF.

Within the sample, this clonotype is medium-sized. This chain joins TRBV24-1 and TRBJ1-5; D is unresolved. The CDR3 covers 15 residues. Germline CDR1 reads KGHDR; CDR2 reads SFDVKD. The germline V and J ends were trimmed by 5 bases and 6 bases, with 16 bases remaining between them. The CDR3 DNA follows: TGTGCCACCAGTGGTTCTGGGGATTGGAGTCAGCCCCAGCATTTT. It encodes CATSGSGDWSQPQHF.

V usage is TRBV2 and J usage is TRBJ2-4; a weak D match, TRBD2 (5 bases). Trimming stripped 10 bases from V and 2 bases from J, with 12 bases between. The germline V gene encodes CDR1 SNHLY and CDR2 FYNNEI. The CDR3 spans 13 residues. The CDR3: CATGGSTKNIQYF. CDR3 DNA sequence: TGTGCCACCGGAGGTTCGACCAAAAACATTCAGTACTTC.

The chain uses TRBV10-3 and TRBJ2-7; D unclear. V shed 6 bases and J shed 5 bases, with 11 bases lying between them. Germline V gives CDR1 ENHRY, CDR2 SYGVKD. There are 12 residues in the CDR3. CDR3 bases: TGTGCCATCAGCAAGCGATTCCACGAGCAGTACTTC. It yields the protein CAISKRFHEQYF.

The chain employs TRBV3-1 and TRBJ2-1; D possibly corresponds to TRBD2 (6 bases). V gave up 0 bases and J gave up 4 bases, with 16 bases separating them. CDR1 is LGHDT, CDR2 YNNKEL, per germline (reference sequence). The CDR3 loop spans 17 amino acids. CDR3 nucleotide sequence: TGTGCCAGCAGCCAAGAGGAGGGACGTCGAGGATACAATGAGCAGTTCTTC. Translated: CASSQEEGRRGYNEQFF.

Details on this clonotype: An end of the junction does not agree with germline; a read error may underlie this. This chain uses TRBV2 with TRBJ2-7, with D perhaps TRBD1 or TRBD2 (5 bases each). Per germline, CDR1 SNHLY and CDR2 FYNNEI. This CDR3 region has 10 residues. CDR3 amino acids: CASSGTRWDF. The CDR3 DNA is TGTGCCAGCAGCGGGACGAGGTGGGACTTC.

The chain is built from TRBV10-1 and TRBJ2-3; no definite D call. This CDR3 contains 17 residues. The germline CDR1 and CDR2 sequences are WNHNN and SYGVQD (reference sequence). The germline V and J ends were trimmed by 8 bases and 0 bases, with 21 bases remaining between them. The CDR3 here is CASRRLPEPVSTDTQYF. CDR3 nucleotides: TGCGCCAGCCGTAGATTGCCAGAACCCGTTAGCACAGATACGCAGTATTTT.

Relative to its sample, this clonotype is medium-sized (0.01 to 0.1%). This chain joins TRBV20-1 and TRBJ1-5; maybe TRBD1 (5 bases). This CDR3 spans 13 amino acids. V lost 3 bases and J 0 bases, leaving 6 bases between the germline ends. Germline V gives CDR1 DFQATT, CDR2 SNEGSKA (reference sequence). The CDR3 region has the DNA TGCAGTGCTAGTCAGGGTAGCAATCAGCCCCAGCATTTT. It specifies CSASQGSNQPQHF.

The chain employs TRBV20-1 and TRBJ1-4, with TRBD1 matching over 8 bases. The V gene's germline CDR1 is DFQATT and CDR2 SNEGSKA (reference sequence). Trimming took 5 bases from V and 10 from J; bases not matched to a gene: 9. The CDR3 length is 13 residues. CDR3 residues: CSASGTGVGKLFF. The DNA of the CDR3 is TGCAGTGCTTCGGGGACAGGAGTGGGAAAACTGTTTTTT.

The chain recombines TRBV28 with TRBJ2-1; 10 bases are shared with TRBD2. Germline-derived CDR1 and CDR2 are MDHEN and SYDVKM. This CDR3 has 16 amino acids. V shed 3 bases and J 6 bases; nucleotides not matched to a gene: 8. CDR3 in amino acids: CASSFWSGRAINEQFF. The CDR3 DNA reads as TGTGCCAGCAGTTTTTGGAGCGGGAGGGCCATCAATGAGCAGTTCTTC.

The chain joins TRBV6-1 to TRBJ1-4; tentative D call: TRBD1 (6 bases). Germline V lookup: CDR1 MNHNS, CDR2 SASEGT. This CDR3 spans 13 amino acids. V shed 11 bases and J shed 6 bases, with 16 bases lying between them. The CDR3: CAGNRGPYEKLFF. As DNA, the CDR3 is TGTGCCGGCAATCGGGGGCCATATGAAAAACTGTTTTTT.

This clonotype has a handful of counts. The J gene is TRBJ2-7, the V gene TRBV27; 8 nucleotides align to TRBD1. The CDR3 loop spans 14 amino acids. Germline loops: CDR1 MNHEY, CDR2 SMNVEV (reference sequence). Trimming took 5 bases from V and 2 from J; bases not matched to a gene: 5. The CDR3 DNA reads as TGTGCCAGCAGTCCGCAGGGGGCAGCCTACGAGCAGTACTTC. The encoded protein is CASSPQGAAYEQYF.

This rearrangement joins TRBV20-1 to TRBJ1-5, with D possibly being TRBD1 (5 bases). The CDR3 has 14 residues. The ends were cut back, 4 bases at V and 2 bases at J, with 12 bases in the middle. The germline V gene has CDR1 DFQATT and CDR2 SNEGSKA (reference sequence). The CDR3 loop is CSANGEGRNQPQHF. In nucleotides, the CDR3 is TGCAGTGCTAACGGGGAGGGGCGCAATCAGCCCCAGCATTTT.

The rearrangement links TRBV5-1 to TRBJ1-2; 11 positions match TRBD1. The junction had 6 bases not matched to a gene; V was cut back by 6 bases and J by 8 bases. CDR3 length equals 13 residues. Looked up from germline, CDR1 is SGHRS and CDR2 is YFSETQ. The CDR3 nucleotides read TGCGCCAGCAACGGACAGGGGGCGACAGGCTACACCTTC. Its translation is CASNGQGATGYTF.

This clonotype was detected a few times. V and J are TRBV24-1 and TRBJ2-2; perhaps TRBD2 as D (5 bases). The CDR3 spans 15 residues. Deletions cut 3 bases from V and 1 base from J, with 8 bases between. Germline V gene sequence: CDR1 KGHDR, CDR2 SFDVKD. CDR3 bases: TGTGCCACCAGTGATCTACGGGAGAACACCGGGGAGCTGTTTTTT. This codes for CATSDLRENTGELFF.

The genes are TRBV5-1 and TRBJ2-5; possible D gene TRBD2, 5 bases. Germline CDR1 SGHRS, CDR2 YFSETQ. The CDR3 loop spans 15 amino acids. With 4 bases removed from V and 4 bases from J, the gap between germline ends came to 17 bases. The CDR3 is CASSLSAALGETQYF. The CDR3 DNA follows: TGCGCCAGCAGCCTATCAGCGGCCCTCGGAGAGACCCAGTACTTC.

This clonotype has only a few counts. The chain employs TRBV20-1 and TRBJ2-3, with D hard to call. The V end was cut by 7 bases, the J end by 5 bases, with 13 bases between. The length of the CDR3 is 12 residues. Germline V lookup: CDR1 DFQATT, CDR2 SNEGSKA (reference sequence). The CDR3: CSVTIQGDTQYF. In nucleotides, the CDR3 is TGCAGTGTTACCATCCAAGGAGATACGCAGTATTTT.